This TCR beta chain was profiled in a study of graft-versus-host responses after intestinal transplantation. Study-wide context: Each recipient received a multivisceral, liver-intestinal, or isolated intestinal graft.

Turning to this clone: What it binds is unknown.

Produced via immunoSEQ multiplex PCR; TCRdb's table is partial and in-frame only. The sample shows about 54,000 clones, about 90% of them seen only once. Between the trimmed V and J ends, which lost 4 bases and 6 bases, there was a span of 10 bases. The CDR3 contains 13 residues. Germline V lookup: CDR1 SGHAT, CDR2 FQNNGV. The study, taken as a whole, reports: An association linked early post-transplant HvG declines with peak circulating GvH clone levels. Within the allografts of patients who had graft-donor T cell macrochimerism, graft-versus-host to host-versus-graft clonal ratios were high. GvH clones were found in recipient marrow; some appeared first in ileum or blood.

Sequences were derived from PBMCs, sampled approximately 660 days after intestinal transplant. V gene TRBV11-2 combines with J gene TRBJ2-1, with a tentative D call TRBD2 (6 bases). This sequence originates from a human patient who received an intestinal transplant, so some T cells may come from the graft donor. CDR3 amino acids: CASSSGLFNEQFF. The DNA for the CDR3 is TGTGCCAGCAGCTCGGGACTTTTCAATGAGCAGTTCTTC.